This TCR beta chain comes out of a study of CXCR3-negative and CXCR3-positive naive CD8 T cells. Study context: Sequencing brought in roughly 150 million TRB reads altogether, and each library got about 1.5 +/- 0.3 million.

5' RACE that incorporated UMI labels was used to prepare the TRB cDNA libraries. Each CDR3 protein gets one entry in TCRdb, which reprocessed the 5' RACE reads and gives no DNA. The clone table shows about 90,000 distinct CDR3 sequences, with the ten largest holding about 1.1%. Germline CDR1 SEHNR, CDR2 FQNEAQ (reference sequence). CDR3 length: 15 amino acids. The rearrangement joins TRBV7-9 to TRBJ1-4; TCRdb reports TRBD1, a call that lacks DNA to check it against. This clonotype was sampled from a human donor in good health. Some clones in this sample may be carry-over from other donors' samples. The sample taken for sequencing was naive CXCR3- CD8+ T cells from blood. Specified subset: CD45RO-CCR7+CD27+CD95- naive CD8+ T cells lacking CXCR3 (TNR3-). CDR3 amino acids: CASSPRDLTNEKLFF.